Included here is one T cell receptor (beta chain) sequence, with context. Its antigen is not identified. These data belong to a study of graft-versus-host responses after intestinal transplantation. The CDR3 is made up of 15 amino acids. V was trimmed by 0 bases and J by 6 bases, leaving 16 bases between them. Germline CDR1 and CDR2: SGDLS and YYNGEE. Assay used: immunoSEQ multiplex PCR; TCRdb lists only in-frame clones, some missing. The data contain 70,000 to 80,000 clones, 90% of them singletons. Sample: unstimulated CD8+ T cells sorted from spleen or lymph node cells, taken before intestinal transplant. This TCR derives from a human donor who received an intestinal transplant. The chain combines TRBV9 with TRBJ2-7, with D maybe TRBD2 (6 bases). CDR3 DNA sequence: TGTGCCAGCAGCGTAGGGGGAGGCCAAAGGCGCGAGCAGTACTTC. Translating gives CASSVGGGQRREQYF.